This entry is about one T cell receptor beta chain. No cognate antigen has been identified for it. There are no base qualities to consult, and no much larger clone falls within one base. Based on the germline V gene (reference sequence), the CDR1 and CDR2 sequences are SGHAT and FQDESV. V is pruned by 5 bases and J by 4 bases, leaving 9 bases of the junction without a gene match. The CDR3 has 15 amino acids, counting the end cysteine and phenylalanine. Here the CDR3 DNA is all that survives: 45 bases in frame from base 1. This entry belongs to a study of chemoradiotherapy in HPV16-positive cancers (dated by TCRdb to the early 2020s). About the study as a whole: Candidate HPV-specific T-cell clones and common TCR motifs were defined through functional T-cell assays on cells from a couple of HPV16-positive patients. The study set out to ask whether T-cell immunity against the HPV oncoproteins E6 and E7 changes over the course of chemoradiotherapy and whether that immunity affects survival. The candidate HPV-specific TCRs and motifs were then tracked in TCR repertoires from more than 85 patients with HPV-related cancers. Study-wide findings and limitations: Expansion of candidate HPV-specific clones and E7-related TCR motifs was observed in the tumor microenvironment during treatment, whereas no such expansion was observed for non-HPV-specific T cells. In HPV16-positive patients, expansion of HPV-responsive T cells during chemoradiotherapy was found to be associated with improved recurrence-free survival. The functional definition of HPV-specific T cells was derived from only two HPV16-positive patients, and the survival association was reported for HPV16-positive patients.

Because repertoires were sampled repeatedly during chemoradiotherapy, clonal expansion in the tumor microenvironment could be followed. The library was produced with the immunoSEQ multiplex PCR assay. The table was pulled from immuneACCESS by TCRdb, which kept in-frame rearrangements only. Such tables lose some clones; where checked, under half of the loss comes from unresolved V genes, and the rest has no known cause. The sample table holds around 1,900 clones, of which roughly 83% were seen once. 3% of the sample belongs to the ten largest clones. The chain links TRBV11-1 with TRBJ2-5, with 8 bases in between that match TRBD1. This TCR came from a human donor with HPV-associated anogenital cancer. The specimen was tumor tissue, collected from a patient who underwent chemoradiotherapy. The DNA sequence follows: TGTGCCAGCAGCCCCCGGACAGGGCGGGGAGAGACCCAGTACTTC. The translation is CASSPRTGRGETQYF.